The 31 T cell receptor beta chains below all came from one sample that was sequenced in a study of cytomegalovirus exposure and HLA in healthy donors. Amplification used 60 Vbeta primers and 13 Jbeta primers. TCRdb keeps only in-frame clones here, not all; method: immunoSEQ multiplex PCR. The table shows fewer than 150,000 clones, with 65% to 80% occurring only once. The specimen sequenced was PBMCs. These receptors were collected from a man in his 60s in good health and CMV-seropositive.

The chain employs TRBV4-1 and TRBJ2-7; D gene unclear. CDR3 size: 14 residues. Germline CDR1 reads MGHRA; CDR2 reads YSYEKL. V lost 3 bases, J lost 3 bases, and 12 bases lay in between. Written as DNA, the CDR3 is TGCGCCAGCAGCCACGGGTTACAACGCTACGAGCAGTACTTC. The encoded protein is CASSHGLQRYEQYF.

The CDR3 here is CASSPGQGGSYEQYF. The CDR3 region has the DNA TGTGCCAGCTCACCCGGACAGGGCGGTAGTTACGAGCAGTACTTC. V is TRBV18 and J is TRBJ2-7; 8 nucleotides line up with TRBD1. V gave up 3 bases and J gave up 4 bases; unmatched junction bases: 8. The CDR3 is 15 amino acids. CDR1 KGHSH and CDR2 LQKENI come from the germline V gene.

As to this clone: The junction departs from the called germline gene at one end, perhaps through a read error. V gene TRBV5-1 combines with J gene TRBJ1-2; unclear D gene. This CDR3 has 13 residues. Germline values: CDR1 SGHRS, CDR2 YFSETQ. The DNA for the CDR3 is TGCGTCAGCAGCTTGGAGTCCGCCAGAGGCTACACCTTC. Residues: CVSSLESARGYTF.

Turning to this clone: The identical CDR3 is also encoded by other nucleotide sequences in the sample. The genes are TRBV7-9 and TRBJ2-7, with D maybe TRBD1 (6 bases). Per germline, CDR1 SEHNR and CDR2 FQNEAQ (reference sequence). Trimming took 2 bases from V and 0 from J, leaving 8 bases between them. CDR3 size: 14 residues. The CDR3 nucleotides are TGTGCCAGCAGCTTAACAGGGAGCTCCTACGAGCAGTACTTC. Translated: CASSLTGSSYEQYF.

The chain couples TRBV7-6 to TRBJ1-1; a possible D gene is TRBD1 (5 bases). CDR3 length: 13 amino acids. Between the trimmed V and J ends, which lost 5 bases and 11 bases, there was a span of 18 bases. Per the germline V gene, CDR1 is SGHVS and CDR2 is FNYEAQ. The CDR3 DNA is TGTGCCAGCAGCCCCTCGGTTACAGGTTGGGCTTTCTTT. This gives the protein CASSPSVTGWAFF.

CDR3 in DNA: TGTGCCAGCAGCTTGGCGGTTACAGGGATCTCTGGGGCCAACGTCCTGACTTTC. As protein: CASSLAVTGISGANVLTF. J is TRBJ2-6 and V is TRBV5-5, with a possible D match to TRBD1 (6 bases). V was cut by 0 bases and J by 0 bases, with 13 bases left in between. The CDR3 extends over 18 amino acids. Per the germline V gene, CDR1 is SGHKS and CDR2 is YYEKEE (reference sequence).

This chain links TRBV7-3 with TRBJ1-3; D unclear. The CDR3 totals 13 residues. Per germline, CDR1 SGHTA and CDR2 FQGTGA. V was pared by 5 bases and J by 4 bases, with 9 bases between. CDR3 in DNA: TGTGCCAGCAGCCCGACTGGGGGAAACACCATATATTTT. Protein: CASSPTGGNTIYF.

The gene calls are TRBV7-9 and TRBJ2-1; the match to TRBD2 covers 12 bases. The CDR3 consists of 16 residues. Per germline, CDR1 SEHNR and CDR2 FQNEAQ (reference sequence). The V gene end was trimmed by 5 bases and the J gene end by 5 bases; junction bases not matched to a gene: 7. DNA for the CDR3: TGTGCCAGCAGCGGGGGGACTAGCGGGTTCCACAATGAGCAGTTCTTC. Amino acid sequence: CASSGGTSGFHNEQFF.

This sequence joins TRBV7-9 and TRBJ2-1, with a possible D match to TRBD2 (6 bases). CDR3 length equals 16 residues. The V end was cut by 6 bases, the J end by 3 bases, with 18 bases between. Germline CDR1 is SEHNR and CDR2 is FQNEAQ (reference sequence). The CDR3 sequence: CASSYIRDSYYNEQFF. The CDR3 nucleotides read TGTGCCAGCAGTTATATCCGGGACTCCTACTACAATGAGCAGTTCTTC.

The table lists this clone with a count of one. This chain uses TRBV29-1 with TRBJ2-3, with 9 bases identical to TRBD1. The CDR3 consists of 18 residues. V was pared by 4 bases and J by 0 bases, with 14 bases of the junction left unmatched. Germline loops: CDR1 SQVTM, CDR2 ANQGSEA. This CDR3 reads CSVARDRAYTTSTDTQYF. For the CDR3, the DNA is TGCAGCGTTGCCCGGGACAGGGCCTACACGACTAGCACAGATACGCAGTATTTT.

This chain joins TRBV18 and TRBJ2-5; D is unclear. In germline, CDR1 is KGHSH, CDR2 LQKENI. The V and J ends lost 3 bases and 3 bases respectively, with 8 bases between them. The CDR3 runs 13 residues. CDR3 region: CASSPRGKETQYF. The CDR3 DNA sequence: TGTGCCAGCTCACCTCGAGGTAAAGAGACCCAGTACTTC.

The chain employs TRBV18 and TRBJ1-1, with D perhaps matching TRBD1 (5 bases). V was clipped by 4 bases and J by 2 bases, with 17 bases between them. In germline, CDR1 is KGHSH, CDR2 LQKENI. The CDR3 runs 16 residues. The CDR3 protein is CASSRGPPGLNTEAFF. In DNA, the CDR3 is TGTGCCAGCTCACGAGGACCCCCGGGACTCAACACTGAAGCTTTCTTT.

This clone was recorded a few times. The CDR3 sequence: CASSLFNTDGNQPQHF. DNA of the CDR3: TGTGCCAGCAGTTTATTTAATACAGACGGCAATCAGCCCCAGCATTTT. The genes are TRBV28 and TRBJ1-5, with D unresolved. Germline V gene data show CDR1 as MDHEN and CDR2 as SYDVKM. The V end lost 1 base, the J end lost 2 bases, and 12 bases lay between the germline ends. The CDR3 length is 16 residues.

The chain joins TRBV15 to TRBJ2-4, with 7 bases that match TRBD2. CDR1 is LNHNV, CDR2 YYDKDF, per germline (reference sequence). The CDR3 runs to 13 residues. V was pared by 5 bases and J by 5 bases, with 3 bases of the junction left unmatched. CDR3 protein: CATSWGGENIQYF. Here the CDR3 DNA reads TGTGCCACCAGCTGGGGGGGGGAAAACATTCAGTACTTC.

The rearrangement links TRBV2 to TRBJ1-1; 8 bases are shared with TRBD1. The V and J ends lost 7 bases and 4 bases, in that order; junction bases with no gene match: 5. The CDR3 has 13 amino acids. CDR1 and CDR2 (germline): SNHLY, FYNNEI. In DNA, the CDR3 is TGTGCCAGCAAGACAGGGGAGGGCACTGAAGCTTTCTTT. It is translated as CASKTGEGTEAFF.

The V call is TRBV7-8, the J call TRBJ2-3; the match to TRBD1 covers 7 bases. Trimming cost V 7 bases and J 1 base; bases outside gene matches: 8. CDR1 is SGHVS, CDR2 FQNEAQ, per germline. CDR3 length: 15 residues. The CDR3 is CASTVTGTRTDTQYF. CDR3 coding DNA: TGTGCCAGCACTGTGACAGGGACCCGCACAGATACGCAGTATTTT. Using reference TRBV7-8 and TRBJ2-3 for the parts outside the CDR3, the full variable domain is GAGVSQSPRYKVAKRGQDVALRCDPISGHVSLFWYQQALGQGPEFLTYFQNEAQLDKSGLPSDRFFAERPEGSVSTLKIQRTQQEDSAVYLCASTVTGTRTDTQYFGPGTRLTVL.

This sequence joins TRBV6-1 and TRBJ1-4, with TRBD1 as a possible D gene (5 bases). The CDR3 is made up of 14 amino acids. CDR1 and CDR2 from the germline V gene are MNHNS and SASEGT. V shed 9 bases and J shed 11 bases, with 22 bases lying between them. For the CDR3, the DNA is TGTGCCAGTCGCTGGGACTTCAACTCTCTGAAACTGTTTTTT. This encodes CASRWDFNSLKLFF.

This clone appeared a single time. The rearrangement links TRBV28 to TRBJ2-3, with 9 nucleotides matching TRBD1. The CDR3 totals 15 residues. After removal of 5 bases from V and 4 bases from J, the junction contained 7 bases not matched to a gene. CDR1 is MDHEN and CDR2 is SYDVKM in the germline V gene. This CDR3 reads CASSETDRGADTQYF. CDR3 coding DNA: TGTGCCAGCAGTGAAACGGACAGGGGAGCAGATACGCAGTATTTT.

This clone came up once. This chain uses TRBV5-1 with TRBJ1-4; D may be TRBD1 (6 bases). V lost 6 bases to trimming and J lost 8 bases, with 17 bases between them. The CDR3 contains 14 residues. CDR1 is SGHRS, CDR2 YFSETQ, per germline. The CDR3 DNA sequence: TGCGCCAGCAATGGGGGCGTACTGGGGGAAAAACTGTTTTTT. It is translated as CASNGGVLGEKLFF.

The V call is TRBV9, the J call TRBJ1-5, with D hard to call. The CDR3 has 13 amino acids. V was pared by 4 bases and J by 4 bases, with 9 bases between. Germline V CDR1 and CDR2: SGDLS, YYNGEE. CDR3: CASSSRENQPQHF. The CDR3 region has the DNA TGTGCCAGCAGCTCCCGCGAGAATCAGCCCCAGCATTTT. The whole variable domain, filled in from reference TRBV9 and TRBJ1-5, reads DSGVTQTPKHLITATGQRVTLRCSPRSGDLSVYWYQQSLDQGLQFLIQYYNGEERAKGNILERFSAQQFPDLHSELNLSSLELGDSALYFCASSSRENQPQHFGDGTRLSIL.

V and J are TRBV10-1 and TRBJ2-1; 8 nucleotides align to TRBD1. This CDR3 contains 15 residues. The J segment lost 6 bases and the V segment lost 3 bases, leaving 7 bases of the junction unmatched. The germline CDR1 and CDR2 sequences are WNHNN and SYGVQD (reference sequence). The CDR3 bases are TGCGCCAGCAGTGATGGGACAGGAGCCCTCAATGAGCAGTTCTTC. This gives the protein CASSDGTGALNEQFF.

The V gene is TRBV30, the J gene TRBJ1-2; D gene unclear. CDR1 is GTSNPN and CDR2 is SVGIG in the germline V gene (reference sequence). There are 15 residues in the CDR3. Trimming removed 4 bases from V and 8 bases from J, with 23 bases in between. The CDR3 region has the DNA TGTGCCTGGAATCAAGGGTGGGGTCGAGGGAGCGGCTACACCTTC. This codes for CAWNQGWGRGSGYTF.

This chain links TRBV7-9 with TRBJ1-5; 7 bases align to TRBD1. The CDR3 is made up of 16 amino acids. V lost 5 bases to trimming and J lost 1 base; unmatched junction nucleotides: 8. Germline lookup yields CDR1 SEHNR and CDR2 FQNEAQ (reference sequence). DNA for the CDR3: TGTGCCAGCAGCCTCGACCTGGGACAGAGCAATCAGCCCCAGCATTTT. Amino acid sequence: CASSLDLGQSNQPQHF.

The chain carries TRBV19 and TRBJ1-5; D may be TRBD1 (6 bases). V was pared by 4 bases and J by 7 bases, with 11 bases between. Looked up from germline, CDR1 is LNHDA and CDR2 is SQIVND (reference sequence). This CDR3 has 13 amino acids. CDR3 nucleotides: TGTGCCAGTAGTAGTACAGGGTTGCAGCCCCAGCATTTT. Translation: CASSSTGLQPQHF. The whole variable domain, filled in from reference TRBV19 and TRBJ1-5, reads DGGITQSPKYLFRKEGQNVTLSCEQNLNHDAMYWYRQDPGQGLRLIYYSQIVNDFQKGDIAEGYSVSREKKESFPLTVTSAQKNPTAFYLCASSSTGLQPQHFGDGTRLSIL.

This clone has just a few counts. The chain has TRBV27 and TRBJ1-2; TRBD1 matches at 7 bases. Germline CDR1 MNHEY, CDR2 SMNVEV (reference sequence). J was trimmed by 0 bases and V by 6 bases; bases with no gene match: 10. This CDR3 is built from 16 residues. This CDR3 is CASSPTGQDPNYGYTF. The DNA of the CDR3 is TGTGCCAGCAGCCCAACCGGACAGGATCCTAACTATGGCTACACCTTC.

CDR3 coding DNA: TGCGCCAGCAGCTTGGGTCAGGGGCCCCGGACAGATACGCAGTATTTT. Its protein product is CASSLGQGPRTDTQYF. The V call is TRBV5-1, the J call TRBJ2-3; TRBD1 might be the D (6 bases). The CDR3 is made up of 16 amino acids. Germline assignment: CDR1 SGHRS and CDR2 YFSETQ. Deletions cut 0 bases from V and 3 bases from J, with 14 bases between.

This clone came up a few times. One junction end disagrees with the germline gene, perhaps due to a read error. The rearrangement links TRBV18 to TRBJ1-1, with D unresolved. This CDR3 is 15 amino acids long. The germline V gene has CDR1 KGHSH and CDR2 LQKENI. CDR3 nucleotide sequence: TGTGCCAGCTCACCACCGGCAGGAACGAACCCTGAAGCTTTCTTT. This codes for CASSPPAGTNPEAFF.

This chain joins TRBV10-3 and TRBJ1-2; 7 nucleotides match TRBD1. This CDR3 spans 14 amino acids. Germline V gene lookup returns CDR1 ENHRY and CDR2 SYGVKD. The V segment lost 6 bases and the J segment 3 bases; nucleotides outside the gene matches: 7. CDR3 bases: TGTGCCATCAGCCCGACAGGGCCGGACTATGGCTACACCTTC. It encodes CAISPTGPDYGYTF.

In its sample, this clone was seen once. The chain has TRBV9 and TRBJ1-5; D uncertain. The germline CDR1 and CDR2 sequences are SGDLS and YYNGEE. The CDR3 is 15 residues long. V gave up 0 bases and J gave up 3 bases, with 10 bases separating them. This chain's CDR3 is CASSVDAGSNQPQHF. CDR3 nucleotides: TGTGCCAGCAGCGTAGATGCAGGATCCAATCAGCCCCAGCATTTT. The full variable domain, with the rest looked up from reference TRBV9 and TRBJ1-5, is DSGVTQTPKHLITATGQRVTLRCSPRSGDLSVYWYQQSLDQGLQFLIQYYNGEERAKGNILERFSAQQFPDLHSELNLSSLELGDSALYFCASSVDAGSNQPQHFGDGTRLSIL.

A single count supports this clone. The CDR3 nucleotides read TGTGCCAGTCAACAGGGGACGGCGAGGGAAAAACTGTTTTTT. The encoded protein is CASQQGTAREKLFF. V gene TRBV19 combines with J gene TRBJ1-4; 7 positions match TRBD1. This CDR3 spans 14 amino acids. J was trimmed by 8 bases and V by 8 bases; bases with no gene match: 11. Germline CDR1 is LNHDA and CDR2 is SQIVND (reference sequence).

The rearrangement links TRBV20-1 to TRBJ1-1, with no clear D. Per the germline V gene, CDR1 is DFQATT and CDR2 is SNEGSKA (reference sequence). This CDR3 comprises 11 residues. The V and J ends lost 6 bases and 4 bases respectively, with 9 bases between them. The CDR3 DNA is TGCAGTGCCGAGGTGGGCACTGAAGCTTTCTTT. It yields the protein CSAEVGTEAFF.